These 22 T cell receptor beta chains originate from one sample sequenced in a study of blood T cell repertoires in COVID-19. Sequencing was performed with immunoSEQ multiplex PCR; in TCRdb, only in-frame clones are kept and a portion is missing. The sample has approximately 150,000 clones, about 87% seen once. Sequenced input: peripheral blood. These receptors originate from a human donor with COVID-19, enrolled during active disease. The donor label of this sample is uncertain.

J is TRBJ2-1 and V is TRBV5-1; 14 bases agree with TRBD2. The CDR3 has 18 amino acids. Germline CDR1 reads SGHRS; CDR2 reads YFSETQ. V was clipped by 0 bases and J by 5 bases; unmatched bases: 7. The CDR3 DNA sequence: TGCGCCAGCAGCTTGGCCGGGACTAGCGGGGGCGGGCACAATGAGCAGTTCTTC. It encodes CASSLAGTSGGGHNEQFF. The whole variable domain, remainder taken from reference TRBV5-1 and TRBJ2-1, is KAGVTQTPRYLIKTRGQQVTLSCSPISGHRSVSWYQQTPGQGLQFLFEYFSETQRNKGNFPGRFSGRQFSNSRSEMNVSTLELGDSALYLCASSLAGTSGGGHNEQFFGPGTRLTVL.

V is TRBV15 and J is TRBJ2-1; perhaps TRBD2 as D (6 bases). The CDR3 is made up of 17 amino acids. Trimming cost V 0 bases and J 3 bases, with 15 bases left between them. Germline-derived CDR1 and CDR2 are LNHNV and YYDKDF (reference sequence). The DNA of the CDR3 is TGTGCCACCAGCAGAGATCCCGGGGGAGAGGGCTACAATGAGCAGTTCTTC. It translates to CATSRDPGGEGYNEQFF.

This chain uses TRBV29-1 with TRBJ2-5; D is ambiguous. In germline, CDR1 is SQVTM, CDR2 ANQGSEA. Trimming pared 8 bases from V and 4 bases from J, leaving 8 bases between. The CDR3 totals 10 residues. CDR3 DNA: TGCAGCACAGATGGAGAGACCCAGTACTTC. As protein: CSTDGETQYF.

This clone was detected ten times or more. V usage is TRBV4-2 and J usage is TRBJ2-7; 7 positions match TRBD2. The CDR3 covers 16 residues. The V and J ends lost 0 bases and 1 base, in that order; junction bases with no gene match: 6. Looked up from germline, CDR1 is LGHNA and CDR2 is YNFKEQ. In DNA, the CDR3 is TGTGCCAGCAGCCAAGATTGGCCGGGAGGATCCTACGAGCAGTACTTC. Translating gives CASSQDWPGGSYEQYF.

The chain couples TRBV3-1 (or the pseudogene TRBV3-2) to TRBJ1-6; tentative D call: TRBD1 (5 bases). The CDR3 runs to 15 residues. Per the germline V gene, CDR1 is LGHDT and CDR2 is YNNKEL (reference sequence). Trimming removed 4 bases from V and 4 bases from J, with 11 bases in between. The CDR3: CASSLAGTYNSPLHF. In DNA, the CDR3 is TGTGCCAGCAGCCTCGCAGGGACTTATAATTCACCCCTCCACTTT.

This chain connects TRBV6-4 to TRBJ2-1, with 7 nucleotides matching TRBD2. Germline CDR1 MRHNA, CDR2 SNTAGT. The CDR3 totals 14 residues. With 6 bases clipped from V and 4 bases from J, the junction kept 6 bases outside the gene matches. The CDR3 DNA follows: TGTGCCAGCAGAGGTAGCGGGCGATACAATGAGCAGTTCTTC. Translation gives CASRGSGRYNEQFF.

The chain has TRBV27 and TRBJ2-3; TRBD1 is a possible D gene (6 bases). Germline CDR1 and CDR2: MNHEY and SMNVEV (reference sequence). The CDR3 has 17 amino acids. Trimming left V 2 bases short and J 2 bases short, with 17 bases between. This chain's CDR3 is CASSLNRVTGLTDTQYF. CDR3 DNA: TGTGCCAGCAGTTTAAATCGCGTGACAGGACTCACAGATACGCAGTATTTT.

This chain joins TRBV5-6 and TRBJ2-7, with D possibly being TRBD2 (6 bases). CDR1 and CDR2 (germline): SGHDT, YYEEEE. The CDR3 spans 15 residues. The V end was cut by 0 bases, the J end by 0 bases, with 10 bases between. The CDR3 DNA sequence: TGTGCCAGCAGCTTGGGGGGCGGGAACTCCTACGAGCAGTACTTC. Translation gives CASSLGGGNSYEQYF. The whole variable domain, filled in from reference TRBV5-6 and TRBJ2-7, reads DAGVTQSPTHLIKTRGQQVTLRCSPKSGHDTVSWYQQALGQGPQFIFQYYEEEERQRGNFPDRFSGHQFPNYSSELNVNALLLGDSALYLCASSLGGGNSYEQYFGPGTRLTVT.

The chain joins TRBV10-1 to TRBJ1-1; 7 bases agree with TRBD1. Losses at the gene ends were 6 bases for V and 2 bases for J; bases not matched to a gene: 6. There are 14 residues in the CDR3. Germline values: CDR1 WNHNN, CDR2 SYGVQD (reference sequence). CDR3 sequence (DNA): TGCGCCAGCAGCGTGGGACAGCTTAACACTGAAGCTTTCTTT. This gives the protein CASSVGQLNTEAFF.

The rearrangement links TRBV3-1 (or the pseudogene TRBV3-2) to TRBJ2-5, with D tentatively TRBD2 (6 bases). Trimming stripped 1 base from V and 1 base from J, with 13 bases between. There are 16 residues in the CDR3. Germline V gene data show CDR1 as LGHDT and CDR2 as YNNKEL (reference sequence). Written as DNA, the CDR3 is TGTGCCAGCAGCCAAGGGTCGGGCGGGGCCCAAGAGACCCAGTACTTC. It yields the protein CASSQGSGGAQETQYF.

The CDR3 nucleotides are TGTGCCAGCAGCCAAGATTGGGCTAGCGGGAGGGGCCAAGAGACCCAGTACTTC. This sequence encodes CASSQDWASGRGQETQYF. The chain joins TRBV3-1 (or the pseudogene TRBV3-2) to TRBJ2-5, with 12 bases fitting TRBD2. The CDR3 covers 18 residues. Unmatched junction bases numbered 6, after V lost 0 bases and J lost 1 base. Germline V lookup: CDR1 LGHDT, CDR2 YNNKEL (reference sequence).

This clone was counted a few times. This sequence joins TRBV3-1 (or the pseudogene TRBV3-2) and TRBJ2-7; D is possibly TRBD1 (6 bases). Germline V gene sequence: CDR1 LGHDT, CDR2 YNNKEL (reference sequence). Between the trimmed V and J ends, which lost 5 bases and 2 bases, there was a span of 13 bases. The CDR3 loop spans 14 amino acids. The CDR3 is CASSYGGQPYEQYF. CDR3 nucleotide sequence: TGTGCCAGCAGCTACGGCGGACAGCCCTACGAGCAGTACTTC.

The gene calls are TRBV7-2 and TRBJ2-7, with 14 bases lining up with TRBD2. The CDR3 consists of 18 residues. Germline CDR1 reads SGHTA; CDR2 reads FQGNSA. Trimming cost V 5 bases and J 4 bases; bases outside gene matches: 13. The CDR3 reads CASSLGTSGRRLGYEQYF. The CDR3, as DNA: TGTGCCAGCAGCCTCGGGACTAGCGGGAGACGATTGGGGTACGAGCAGTACTTC.

The chain employs TRBV7-2 and TRBJ1-2; TRBD1 matches at 9 bases. Germline trimming cut 2 bases from V and 8 bases from J; bases unmatched to any gene: 6. The CDR3 consists of 14 residues. CDR1 is SGHTA and CDR2 is FQGNSA in the germline V gene. CDR3 loop: CASSLTTGGAGYTF. Written as DNA, the CDR3 is TGTGCCAGCAGCTTAACGACAGGGGGGGCAGGCTACACCTTC.

The chain uses TRBV6-2 or TRBV6-3 and TRBJ1-4; D is ambiguous. Germline CDR1 is MNHEY and CDR2 is SVGEGT. This CDR3 is built from 13 residues. With 6 bases removed from V and 4 bases from J, the gap between germline ends came to 9 bases. This chain's CDR3 is CASSPGVNEKLFF. CDR3 bases: TGTGCCAGCAGCCCCGGGGTTAATGAAAAACTGTTTTTT.

Only a few counts were recorded for this clone. The chain has TRBV7-9 and TRBJ2-5; 8 positions match TRBD2. Germline V gene sequence: CDR1 SEHNR, CDR2 FQNEAQ (reference sequence). This CDR3 is built from 14 residues. V was clipped by 5 bases and J by 2 bases; unmatched bases: 4. The CDR3, as DNA: TGTGCCAGCAGCCCCCCGGGGGGGCAAGAGACCCAGTACTTC. Its translation is CASSPPGGQETQYF. Full variable domain (missing parts from reference TRBV7-9 and TRBJ2-5): DTGVSQNPRHKITKRGQNVTFRCDPISEHNRLYWYRQTLGQGPEFLTYFQNEAQLEKSRLLSDRFSAERPKGSFSTLEIQRTEQGDSAMYLCASSPPGGQETQYFGPGTRLLVL.

The chain has TRBV5-6 and TRBJ2-1; TRBD2 agrees at 10 bases. Germline lookup yields CDR1 SGHDT and CDR2 YYEEEE. The CDR3 runs 17 residues. The ends lost 4 bases at V and 4 bases at J; junction bases unmatched: 11. The CDR3 is CASSVERGGLRYNEQFF. The CDR3 DNA reads as TGTGCCAGCAGCGTGGAGCGGGGGGGCCTCAGGTACAATGAGCAGTTCTTC.

The CDR3 protein is CASSSDSTTDTQYF. Here the CDR3 DNA reads TGTGCCAGCAGTTCGGACAGTACCACAGATACGCAGTATTTT. The V call is TRBV6-5, the J call TRBJ2-3, with D perhaps TRBD1 (6 bases). Trimming cost V 4 bases and J 2 bases, with 10 bases left between them. The CDR3 is 14 amino acids. Germline V gene lookup returns CDR1 MNHEY and CDR2 SVGAGI.

This chain uses TRBV28 with TRBJ1-6, with TRBD1 as a possible D gene (5 bases). Trimming cost V 5 bases and J 10 bases, with 18 bases left between them. Germline V CDR1 and CDR2: MDHEN, SYDVKM. The CDR3 is 15 residues long. This CDR3 reads CASSPREGRGSPLHF. CDR3 sequence (DNA): TGTGCCAGCAGTCCCCGGGAAGGGAGGGGCTCACCCCTCCACTTT.

The chain carries TRBV7-9 and TRBJ1-4; TRBD1 matches at 8 bases. CDR1 and CDR2 (germline): SEHNR, FQNEAQ (reference sequence). The CDR3 is made up of 16 amino acids. J gave up 3 bases and V 3 bases, and 6 bases lay outside the gene matches. This chain's CDR3 is CASSLGRGLSNEKLFF. The CDR3 DNA sequence: TGTGCCAGCAGCTTGGGCAGGGGGCTTTCTAATGAAAAACTGTTTTTT.

The chain combines TRBV19 with TRBJ1-2; 8 nucleotides agree with TRBD1. The length of the CDR3 is 16 residues. The germline gives CDR1 LNHDA, CDR2 SQIVND (reference sequence). J gave up 5 bases and V 0 bases, and 8 bases lay outside the gene matches. CDR3 in DNA: TGTGCCAGTAGTATAGATGGACAGGGATCGCTGTATGGCTACACCTTC. It is translated as CASSIDGQGSLYGYTF.

J is TRBJ2-3 and V is TRBV20-1, with TRBD1 matching over 11 bases. V shed 3 bases, J shed 5 bases, and the junction held 7 bases outside the gene matches. Germline-derived CDR1 and CDR2 are DFQATT and SNEGSKA (reference sequence). The CDR3 is 15 amino acids. The CDR3 DNA is TGCAGTGCTAGTGCGGACAGGGGGCCTGGAGATACGCAGTATTTT. Encoded protein: CSASADRGPGDTQYF.